What follows are 17 T cell receptor beta chains derived from one specimen sequenced in a study of T cell repertoires in cytomegalovirus infection. Via MiXCR, TCRdb re-called the reads, giving one row per CDR3 protein. The sample holds 100,000 to 150,000 distinct CDR3 sequences; approximately 30% are singletons and the top ten take approximately 59%. The antigens these receptors bind are not known. This specimen was CD8+ T cells from cultured PBMCs, taken from culture after CMV antigen stimulation. These receptors came from a human donor in good health (CMV status not recorded). Some clones in this sample may be carry-over from other donors' samples.

The chain couples TRBV6-1 to TRBJ2-7; tentatively, D is TRBD1 or TRBD2 (7 bases each). Between the trimmed V and J ends, which lost 6 bases and 3 bases, there was a span of 18 bases. This CDR3 region has 15 residues. Germline-derived CDR1 and CDR2 are MNHNS and SASEGT. The CDR3 loop reads CASRETQGDYYEQYF. The DNA for the CDR3 is TGTGCCAGCAGAGAAACCCAGGGGGACTACTACGAGCAGTACTTC.

This clonotype was counted at least ten times. The chain has TRBV7-2 and TRBJ2-1; D possibly corresponds to TRBD2 (7 bases). V lost 1 base and J lost 2, with 12 bases in between. Germline V gives CDR1 SGHTA, CDR2 FQGNSA. This CDR3 has 16 residues. The CDR3, as DNA: TGTGCCAGCAGCTTAGATGGGGGGGCCCCCTACAATGAGCAGTTCTTC. Its translation is CASSLDGGAPYNEQFF. Supplemented by reference TRBV7-2 and TRBJ2-1, the full variable domain reads GAGVSQSPSNKVTEKGKDVELRCDPISGHTALYWYRQSLGQGLEFLIYFQGNSAPDKSGLPSDRFSAERTGGSVSTLTIQRTQQEDSAVYLCASSLDGGAPYNEQFFGPGTRLTVL.

The chain uses TRBV6-1 and TRBJ1-2; D remains unclear. Germline V gene sequence: CDR1 MNHNS, CDR2 SASEGT. The CDR3 contains 14 residues. The ends were cut back, 10 bases at V and 1 base at J, with 16 bases in the middle. CDR3 in DNA: TGTGCCACCTCGGATAGTTTGGATAACTATGGCTACACCTTC. Translated, it gives CATSDSLDNYGYTF.

The chain carries TRBV28 and TRBJ2-7, with 9 nucleotides matching TRBD1. The CDR3 contains 13 residues. Germline CDR1 is MDHEN and CDR2 is SYDVKM. Unmatched junction bases numbered 1, after V lost 4 bases and J lost 3 bases. In DNA, the CDR3 is TGTGCCAGCAGTTACAGGGGGCTCTACGAGCAGTACTTC. Residues: CASSYRGLYEQYF. The full variable domain, its missing parts supplied by reference TRBV28 and TRBJ2-7, is DVKVTQSSRYLVKRTGEKVFLECVQDMDHENMFWYRQDPGLGLRLIYFSYDVKMKEKGDIPEGYSVSREKKERFSLILESASTNQTSMYLCASSYRGLYEQYFGPGTRLTVT.

The chain combines TRBV7-6 with TRBJ1-6; D is uncertain. Looked up from germline, CDR1 is SGHVS and CDR2 is FNYEAQ. This CDR3 is 13 amino acids long. V lost 5 bases, J lost 10 bases, and 12 bases lay in between. CDR3 amino acids: CASSTDLSSPLHF. The CDR3 bases are TGTGCCAGCAGCACGGATCTTTCGTCACCCCTCCACTTT.

The CDR3 loop is CSARDRGFADTQYF. The CDR3 DNA reads as TGCAGTGCTAGGGACAGGGGTTTCGCAGATACGCAGTATTTT. The chain uses TRBV20-1 and TRBJ2-3, with 9 bases fitting TRBD1. Germline values: CDR1 DFQATT, CDR2 SNEGSKA (reference sequence). V was pared by 3 bases and J by 4 bases, with 5 bases of the junction left unmatched. CDR3 length: 14 residues.

This clonotype was counted ten times or more. The chain combines TRBV7-6 with TRBJ2-3; 9 nucleotides agree with TRBD1. From germline, CDR1 is SGHVS and CDR2 FNYEAQ. CDR3 length: 14 residues. V shed 6 bases and J 4 bases; nucleotides not matched to a gene: 5. CDR3 residues: CASSGQGWADTQYF. The CDR3 DNA reads TGTGCCAGCAGTGGACAGGGGTGGGCAGATACGCAGTATTTT.

The rearrangement links TRBV27 to TRBJ2-7; D gene ambiguous. Germline CDR1 is MNHEY and CDR2 is SMNVEV (reference sequence). V was shortened by 4 bases and J by 5 bases, with 6 bases between the two germline ends. This CDR3 has 11 amino acids. The CDR3, as DNA: TGTGCCAGCAGTTCAGGAAACGAGCAGTACTTC. Protein sequence: CASSSGNEQYF.

This clonotype was counted at least ten times. The chain combines TRBV4-1 with TRBJ2-1, with TRBD2 matching over 10 bases. The germline V gene has CDR1 MGHRA and CDR2 YSYEKL. CDR3 length: 18 residues. V lost 0 bases to trimming and J lost 5 bases; unmatched junction nucleotides: 10. In DNA, the CDR3 is TGCGCCAGCAGCCAAGAAGGAGGTACTAGCGGGGCCAACAATGAGCAGTTCTTC. Translating gives CASSQEGGTSGANNEQFF.

In regard to this clonotype: This likely comes from a read error, as the CDR3 has no conserved phenylalanine or tryptophan at its end. The chain is built from TRBV7-6 and TRBJ1-1; D remains unclear. CDR3 length: 16 amino acids. Germline V lookup: CDR1 SGHVS, CDR2 FNYEAQ. V lost 4 bases and J lost 0, with 15 bases in between. CDR3 bases: TGTGCCAGCAGCTACAACACAGAATATATGAACACTGAAGCTTTCCTT. It is translated as CASSYNTEYMNTEAFL.

This clonotype was recorded many times. V gene TRBV7-2 combines with J gene TRBJ1-5; D gene uncertain. The CDR3 has 17 amino acids. V was pared by 2 bases and J by 2 bases, with 16 bases between. CDR1 is SGHTA and CDR2 is FQGNSA in the germline V gene. The CDR3 nucleotides are TGTGCCAGCAGCTTAACAGCCCCGAGGGCGGGCAATCAGCCCCAGCATTTT. Encoded protein: CASSLTAPRAGNQPQHF.

This clonotype came up a few times. The V gene is TRBV19, the J gene TRBJ1-6; 10 positions agree with TRBD1. There are 18 residues in the CDR3. Trimming took 5 bases from V and 2 from J; bases not matched to a gene: 9. Per the germline V gene, CDR1 is LNHDA and CDR2 is SQIVND (reference sequence). The CDR3 is CASSLGQGKMAYNSPLHF. Written as DNA, the CDR3 is TGTGCCAGTAGTTTGGGACAGGGGAAGATGGCCTATAATTCACCCCTCCACTTT.

V gene TRBV4-3 combines with J gene TRBJ1-1; the D gene is possibly TRBD1 (6 bases). Germline CDR1 reads LGHNA; CDR2 reads YSLEER. Between the trimmed V and J ends, which lost 4 bases and 6 bases, there was a span of 12 bases. This CDR3 is built from 13 residues. The CDR3 protein is CASSRRGSPEAFF. CDR3 in DNA: TGCGCCAGCAGCCGAAGGGGGTCCCCTGAAGCTTTCTTT.

This clonotype was found many times. The rearrangement uses TRBV7-8 and TRBJ2-7; unclear D gene. Germline CDR1 reads SGHVS; CDR2 reads FQNEAQ. This CDR3 spans 19 amino acids. Trimming took off 2 bases at V and 0 bases at J, with 23 bases between the two ends. The CDR3, as DNA: TGTGCCAGCAGCTTACCGTCCAGGACGGATCCGACCGGCTCCTACGAGCAGTACTTC. It encodes CASSLPSRTDPTGSYEQYF.

This clonotype was recorded many times. This chain uses TRBV7-8 with TRBJ1-5, with D tentatively TRBD1 (6 bases). Trimming took 5 bases from V and 4 from J, leaving 15 bases between them. Germline V gene lookup returns CDR1 SGHVS and CDR2 FQNEAQ. The CDR3 is made up of 15 amino acids. As DNA, the CDR3 is TGTGCCAGCAGCGTAACGGGGGCCGGAAATCAGCCCCAGCATTTT. This codes for CASSVTGAGNQPQHF.

The chain carries TRBV5-1 and TRBJ2-1; D is uncertain. Germline values: CDR1 SGHRS, CDR2 YFSETQ. The CDR3 has 16 amino acids. Trimming took off 1 base at V and 4 bases at J, with 15 bases between the two ends. This CDR3 reads CASSLSGYEEYNEQFF. The CDR3 nucleotides are TGCGCCAGCAGCTTGTCGGGCTACGAAGAATACAATGAGCAGTTCTTC.

This clonotype was detected only a few times. The chain has TRBV7-6 and TRBJ2-3; weak D call: TRBD2 (6 bases). The CDR3 spans 18 residues. V lost 5 bases, J lost 2 bases, and 23 bases lay in between. Germline values: CDR1 SGHVS, CDR2 FNYEAQ. The CDR3 protein is CASSTSTVVGGYTDTQYF. The CDR3 coding sequence is TGTGCCAGCAGCACTAGTACGGTAGTGGGGGGTTACACAGATACGCAGTATTTT. Based on the CDR3 plus reference TRBV7-6 and TRBJ2-3, the full variable domain is GAGVSQSPRYKVTKRGQDVALRCDPISGHVSLYWYRQALGQGPEFLTYFNYEAQQDKSGLPNDRFSAERPEGSISTLTIQRTEQRDSAMYRCASSTSTVVGGYTDTQYFGPGTRLTVL.